This entry lists 4 T cell receptor beta chains sequenced from one sample in a study of cytomegalovirus exposure and HLA in healthy donors. The study ran its PCR with 60 Vbeta and 13 Jbeta primers. Generated by immunoSEQ multiplex PCR, the TCRdb table keeps only in-frame clones and is missing some. Seen here are fewer than 200,000 clones, 73% observed once, and the top ten hold 1.8%. Sequenced input: PBMCs. The receptors originated from a woman in her twenties or thirties in good health and CMV-seronegative.

The V call is TRBV6-1, the J call TRBJ1-4; TRBD1 matches at 7 bases. This CDR3 is built from 16 residues. The V and J ends lost 4 bases and 5 bases, in that order; junction bases with no gene match: 10. CDR1 and CDR2 (germline): MNHNS, SASEGT. The CDR3 loop is CASSASTGAQNEKLFF. CDR3 nucleotide sequence: TGTGCCAGCAGTGCTTCAACAGGGGCCCAAAATGAAAAACTGTTTTTT.

CDR3 amino acids: CASSLGGRLINEQFF. Here the CDR3 DNA reads TGTGCCAGCAGCTTAGGAGGCCGCTTGATCAATGAGCAGTTCTTC. This chain joins TRBV7-8 and TRBJ2-1, with D unresolved. CDR1 and CDR2 (germline): SGHVS, FQNEAQ. This CDR3 has 15 residues. Trimming took off 1 base at V and 6 bases at J, with 13 bases between the two ends.

This clone has only a few counts. V and J are TRBV7-2 and TRBJ1-1, with D unclear. Germline V lookup: CDR1 SGHTA, CDR2 FQGNSA. The CDR3 has 12 amino acids. Between the trimmed V and J ends, which lost 3 bases and 4 bases, there was a span of 6 bases. This CDR3 reads CASSLLPTEAFF. In DNA, the CDR3 is TGTGCCAGCAGCTTGCTACCCACTGAAGCTTTCTTT.

The sample holds one count of this clone. CDR3 in amino acids: CASSDAGGQGYYEQYF. DNA for the CDR3: TGTGCCAGCAGTGACGCGGGAGGACAGGGGTACTACGAGCAGTACTTC. The chain carries TRBV6-1 and TRBJ2-7, with TRBD1 as a possible D gene (9 bases). From germline, CDR1 is MNHNS and CDR2 SASEGT. Between the trimmed V and J ends, which lost 3 bases and 3 bases, there was a span of 18 bases. This CDR3 is built from 16 residues.